The 9 T cell receptor beta chains listed next were all sequenced from one sample in a study of blood T cell repertoires in COVID-19. The repertoire was sequenced with immunoSEQ multiplex PCR; TCRdb's copy has only in-frame clones and lacks some. Found here are around 70,000 clones, 80% of them singletons; the top ten hold 8% to 10%. The sequencing sample was made of peripheral blood. These receptors were taken from a human donor in a cohort sampled during active COVID-19.

This sequence joins TRBV7-2 and TRBJ2-1; 8 nucleotides match TRBD2. The trim removed 3 bases at V and 6 bases at J, leaving 7 bases unmatched. CDR3 length: 15 amino acids. The germline V gene encodes CDR1 SGHTA and CDR2 FQGNSA. The DNA for the CDR3 is TGTGCCAGCAGCTTTACAGCGGGAGTGGGCAATGAGCAGTTCTTC. It is translated as CASSFTAGVGNEQFF. Filled out from reference TRBV7-2 and TRBJ2-1, the complete variable domain reads GAGVSQSPSNKVTEKGKDVELRCDPISGHTALYWYRQSLGQGLEFLIYFQGNSAPDKSGLPSDRFSAERTGGSVSTLTIQRTQQEDSAVYLCASSFTAGVGNEQFFGPGTRLTVL.

This clone was seen a single time. The V call is TRBV9, the J call TRBJ1-1; D unresolved. CDR3 size: 15 residues. Trimming cost V 0 bases and J 0 bases, with 9 bases left between them. In germline, CDR1 is SGDLS, CDR2 YYNGEE. The CDR3 DNA reads TGTGCCAGCAGCGTAGGCTCGCAGATGAACACTGAAGCTTTCTTT. Its protein product is CASSVGSQMNTEAFF.

V gene TRBV6-4 combines with J gene TRBJ1-5, with D uncertain. CDR1 is MRHNA and CDR2 is SNTAGT in the germline V gene. V shed 5 bases and J shed 7 bases, with 12 bases lying between them. The CDR3 has 13 amino acids. The CDR3 is CASSSGWGQPQHF. For the CDR3, the DNA is TGTGCCAGCAGTTCGGGGTGGGGACAGCCCCAGCATTTT.

This sequence joins TRBV11-2 and TRBJ2-3; D remains ambiguous. V was cut by 1 base and J by 8 bases, with 19 bases left in between. Germline CDR1 reads SGHAT; CDR2 reads FQNNGV. The CDR3 is 16 residues long. CDR3 DNA: TGTGCCAGCAGCTTAGGAGAGTCTCCCACTCCGGGTACGCAGTATTTT. It specifies CASSLGESPTPGTQYF.

The chain joins TRBV6-6 to TRBJ1-4, with unresolved D. The CDR3 spans 16 residues. Germline V gene lookup returns CDR1 MNHNY and CDR2 SVGAGI (reference sequence). Deletions cut 4 bases from V and 0 bases from J, with 12 bases between. The CDR3 protein is CASSSPGSATNEKLFF. The CDR3 nucleotides read TGTGCCAGCAGTTCACCCGGGTCCGCAACTAATGAAAAACTGTTTTTT.

The rearrangement uses TRBV28 and TRBJ1-2; D possibly corresponds to TRBD1 (6 bases). The CDR3 loop spans 12 amino acids. Trimming took 10 bases from V and 3 from J, leaving 12 bases between them. CDR1 is MDHEN, CDR2 SYDVKM, per germline. The CDR3 reads CATWTDDYGYTF. The CDR3 DNA reads as TGTGCCACCTGGACAGATGACTATGGCTACACCTTC.

This clone was observed a single time. The V gene is TRBV27, the J gene TRBJ2-5; 7 bases fit TRBD2. J lost 1 base, V lost 1 base, and 6 bases had no gene match. Per germline, CDR1 MNHEY and CDR2 SMNVEV (reference sequence). The CDR3 is 16 amino acids. Here the CDR3 reads CASSLLGGNRQETQYF. The CDR3 coding sequence is TGTGCCAGCAGTTTATTGGGGGGGAACCGCCAAGAGACCCAGTACTTC.

The chain combines TRBV29-1 with TRBJ1-1; 8 nucleotides agree with TRBD1. J was trimmed by 0 bases and V by 5 bases; bases with no gene match: 11. This CDR3 has 16 residues. Germline loops: CDR1 SQVTM, CDR2 ANQGSEA. The CDR3 loop is CSVFSPGQVMNTEAFF. The CDR3 DNA reads as TGCAGCGTTTTTTCCCCGGGACAGGTGATGAACACTGAAGCTTTCTTT.

The gene calls are TRBV6-5 and TRBJ2-3, with D possibly matching TRBD2 (5 bases). Germline CDR1 MNHEY, CDR2 SVGAGI. Trimming pared 6 bases from V and 0 bases from J, leaving 13 bases between. The CDR3 is 15 residues long. CDR3 protein: CASSPGLLSTDTQYF. The CDR3 bases are TGTGCCAGCAGCCCCGGACTCCTGAGCACAGATACGCAGTATTTT.